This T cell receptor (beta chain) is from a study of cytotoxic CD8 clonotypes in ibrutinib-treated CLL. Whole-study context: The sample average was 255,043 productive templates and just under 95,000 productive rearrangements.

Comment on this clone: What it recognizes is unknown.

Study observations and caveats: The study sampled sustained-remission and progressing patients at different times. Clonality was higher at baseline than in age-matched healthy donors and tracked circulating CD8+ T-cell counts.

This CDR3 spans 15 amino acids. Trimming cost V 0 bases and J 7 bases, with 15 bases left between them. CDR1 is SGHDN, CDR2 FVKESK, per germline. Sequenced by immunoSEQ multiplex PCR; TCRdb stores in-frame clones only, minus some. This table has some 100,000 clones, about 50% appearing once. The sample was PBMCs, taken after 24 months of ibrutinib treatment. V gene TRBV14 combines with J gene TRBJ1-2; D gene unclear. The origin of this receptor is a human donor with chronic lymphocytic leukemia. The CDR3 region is CASSQDWVEVGGYTF. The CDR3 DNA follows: TGTGCCAGCAGCCAAGACTGGGTGGAAGTTGGTGGCTACACCTTC. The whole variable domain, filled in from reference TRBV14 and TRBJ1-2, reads EAGVTQFPSHSVIEKGQTVTLRCDPISGHDNLYWYRRVMGKEIKFLLHFVKESKQDESGMPNNRFLAERTGGTYSTLKVQPAELEDSGVYFCASSQDWVEVGGYTFGSGTRLTVV.